These 16 T cell receptor beta chains share one sample of origin, sequenced in a study of beta chain features in type 1 diabetes. Findings and limits, study-wide: The study found moderately but significantly shorter TCRB CDR3s in all four CD4+ subsets of Type 1 diabetes patients.

Expressed TCRB transcripts were sequenced after all isolated RNA was converted to cDNA. Profiling relied on immunoSEQ multiplex PCR, and the TCRdb table lists in-frame clones only, not all of them. The sample lists 60,000 to 75,000 clones, nearly 50% seen once, with 0.65% to 0.85% in the top ten. These receptors are not linked to any known antigen. The specimen sequenced was central memory CD4+ T cells from blood. The receptors come from a man aged 25 to 40 with type 1 diabetes.

The chain has TRBV7-2 and TRBJ2-1; maybe TRBD2 (5 bases). This CDR3 comprises 14 residues. Germline assignment: CDR1 SGHTA and CDR2 FQGNSA. V was pared by 1 base and J by 7 bases, with 11 bases between. The CDR3 spells CASSLGGGPNEQFF. CDR3 coding DNA: TGTGCCAGCAGCTTAGGTGGCGGGCCTAATGAGCAGTTCTTC.

The V gene is TRBV5-1, the J gene TRBJ1-1, with 9 bases fitting TRBD1. V gave up 0 bases and J gave up 6 bases; unmatched junction bases: 9. This CDR3 comprises 16 residues. CDR1 is SGHRS and CDR2 is YFSETQ in the germline V gene. DNA of the CDR3: TGCGCCAGCAGCTTGGCGTGGAGGACAGGGGCCCCTGAAGCTTTCTTT. This encodes CASSLAWRTGAPEAFF.

The gene calls are TRBV5-1 and TRBJ2-1; 9 bases map to TRBD2. The germline gives CDR1 SGHRS, CDR2 YFSETQ. After removal of 0 bases from V and 8 bases from J, the junction contained 6 bases not matched to a gene. This CDR3 has 15 residues. CDR3 amino acids: CASSLGGGRAYEQFF. CDR3 nucleotides: TGCGCCAGCAGCTTGGGCGGCGGGAGGGCGTATGAGCAGTTCTTC. The whole variable domain, remainder taken from reference TRBV5-1 and TRBJ2-1, is KAGVTQTPRYLIKTRGQQVTLSCSPISGHRSVSWYQQTPGQGLQFLFEYFSETQRNKGNFPGRFSGRQFSNSRSEMNVSTLELGDSALYLCASSLGGGRAYEQFFGPGTRLTVL.

The chain is built from TRBV7-2 and TRBJ1-6; 7 positions match TRBD1. In germline, CDR1 is SGHTA, CDR2 FQGNSA. The CDR3 covers 14 residues. V lost 5 bases and J lost 7; bases outside the gene matches: 5. In nucleotides, the CDR3 is TGTGCCAGCAGCGACCGACAGGGCAATTCACCCCTCCACTTT. Translated: CASSDRQGNSPLHF.

V usage is TRBV7-9 and J usage is TRBJ2-1; TRBD2 matches 8 bases. This CDR3 is built from 13 residues. CDR1 is SEHNR and CDR2 is FQNEAQ in the germline V gene (reference sequence). V trimming: 5 bases; J trimming: 13 bases; junction bases outside the gene matches: 10. This chain's CDR3 is CASSAAPTSAQFF. For the CDR3, the DNA is TGTGCCAGCAGCGCTGCCCCGACTAGCGCACAGTTCTTC.

The V call is TRBV25-1, the J call TRBJ1-2; perhaps TRBD1 as D (6 bases). Germline assignment: CDR1 MGHDK and CDR2 SYGVNS. CDR3 length: 13 residues. Trimming took off 5 bases at V and 6 bases at J, with 13 bases between the two ends. The CDR3 DNA follows: TGTGCCAGCAGTAAAGGGGGTTATAATGGCTACACCTTC. Translation gives CASSKGGYNGYTF.

The J gene is TRBJ1-1, the V gene TRBV5-4; D ambiguous. Trimming pared 2 bases from V and 4 bases from J, leaving 12 bases between. Looked up from germline, CDR1 is SGHNT and CDR2 is YYREEE (reference sequence). The CDR3 loop spans 14 amino acids. The CDR3 loop is CASSFRGSGTEAFF. The CDR3 DNA is TGTGCCAGCAGCTTCCGAGGGTCGGGCACTGAAGCTTTCTTT.

A note on this clone: The junction shows a germline mismatch at one end, possibly a read error. This chain connects TRBV6-1 to TRBJ1-2, with D uncertain. Germline V gene data show CDR1 as MNHNS and CDR2 as SASEGT. The CDR3 has 11 amino acids. The CDR3 DNA sequence: TGTGCCAGCAGGCTGGACTACGGCTACACCTTC. Its protein is CASRLDYGYTF.

The rearrangement uses TRBV19 and TRBJ2-3, with 9 nucleotides matching TRBD1. Per germline, CDR1 LNHDA and CDR2 SQIVND (reference sequence). This CDR3 comprises 14 residues. The CDR3 protein is CASHGTGTTDTQYF. CDR3 bases: TGTGCGAGCCACGGGACAGGGACCACAGATACGCAGTATTTT. Supplemented by reference TRBV19 and TRBJ2-3, the full variable domain reads DGGITQSPKYLFRKEGQNVTLSCEQNLNHDAMYWYRQDPGQGLRLIYYSQIVNDFQKGDIAEGYSVSREKKESFPLTVTSAQKNPTAFYLCASHGTGTTDTQYFGPGTRLTVL.

This clone came up a few times. This chain connects TRBV2 to TRBJ2-5; 10 positions agree with TRBD2. After removal of 6 bases from V and 1 base from J, the junction contained 8 bases not matched to a gene. In germline, CDR1 is SNHLY, CDR2 FYNNEI. This CDR3 is 16 amino acids long. The CDR3 protein is CASRVTSGSLQETQYF. CDR3 DNA: TGTGCCAGCAGGGTGACTAGCGGGTCTCTCCAAGAGACCCAGTACTTC. The full variable domain, with the rest looked up from reference TRBV2 and TRBJ2-5, is EPEVTQTPSHQVTQMGQEVILRCVPISNHLYFYWYRQILGQKVEFLVSFYNNEISEKSEIFDDQFSVERPDGSNFTLKIRSTKLEDSAMYFCASRVTSGSLQETQYFGPGTRLLVL.

This clone was picked up one time. The rearrangement joins TRBV29-1 to TRBJ2-3; 10 nucleotides align to TRBD1. CDR1 SQVTM and CDR2 ANQGSEA come from the germline V gene. CDR3 length: 14 amino acids. The J segment lost 8 bases and the V segment lost 6 bases, leaving 11 bases of the junction unmatched. In nucleotides, the CDR3 is TGCAGCGTCCAACGGACAGGGGGGCTTGGTACGCAGTATTTT. This translates into CSVQRTGGLGTQYF.

The rearrangement links TRBV6-1 to TRBJ2-7, with D maybe TRBD1 (5 bases). Germline assignment: CDR1 MNHNS and CDR2 SASEGT. V gave up 7 bases and J gave up 3 bases, with 13 bases separating them. The CDR3 covers 13 residues. The CDR3: CASIGAEVYEQYF. The CDR3, as DNA: TGTGCCAGCATTGGGGCCGAAGTCTACGAGCAGTACTTC.

This clone has only a few counts. V usage is TRBV18 and J usage is TRBJ2-7, with 7 bases identical to TRBD2. Germline V CDR1 and CDR2: KGHSH, LQKENI. V shed 2 bases, J shed 0 bases, and the junction held 4 bases outside the gene matches. The CDR3 extends over 15 amino acids. The CDR3 reads CASSPGGGISYEQYF. DNA of the CDR3: TGTGCCAGCTCACCAGGGGGGGGGATCTCCTACGAGCAGTACTTC.

This clone was counted only a few times. The chain recombines TRBV5-1 with TRBJ2-5; D is unresolved. The CDR3 spans 14 residues. Germline CDR1 and CDR2: SGHRS and YFSETQ. Trimming left V 0 bases short and J 1 base short, with 7 bases between. As DNA, the CDR3 is TGCGCCAGCAGCTTGGATTCGGTCCAAGAGACCCAGTACTTC. It yields the protein CASSLDSVQETQYF.

The chain links TRBV5-1 to TRBJ2-7, with 10 bases that match TRBD2. The germline gives CDR1 SGHRS, CDR2 YFSETQ. V was clipped by 0 bases and J by 0 bases; unmatched bases: 3. The CDR3 has 16 residues. This CDR3 is CASSLGLAGLSYEQYF. In DNA, the CDR3 is TGCGCCAGCAGCTTGGGACTAGCGGGCCTCTCCTACGAGCAGTACTTC. The variable domain in full, with the rest retrieved from reference TRBV5-1 and TRBJ2-7, is KAGVTQTPRYLIKTRGQQVTLSCSPISGHRSVSWYQQTPGQGLQFLFEYFSETQRNKGNFPGRFSGRQFSNSRSEMNVSTLELGDSALYLCASSLGLAGLSYEQYFGPGTRLTVT.

The rearrangement links TRBV16 to TRBJ1-1; TRBD1 aligns across 8 bases. V lost 0 bases to trimming and J lost 11 bases; unmatched junction nucleotides: 5. The CDR3 consists of 13 residues. The germline CDR1 and CDR2 sequences are KGHSY and FQNENV. Written as DNA, the CDR3 is TGTGCCAGCAGCCAATCGGCACAGGGGGATGCTTTCTTT. It translates to CASSQSAQGDAFF.